The 11 T cell receptor beta chains in this list originate from one sample, sequenced in a study of Ad26.COV2.S vaccination and SARS-CoV-2 variants. Only in-frame clones appear in the TCRdb table, and some are missing; sequencing was by immunoSEQ multiplex PCR. There are fewer than 400,000 clones in the sample; 88% occur only once, and 3.5% lies in the top ten. Described treatment: around 19 received Ad26.COV2.S at low or high dose, single or two shots; about 5 received placebo; per-sample allocation not given. Sample collection was performed on day 63 after the first vaccine or placebo injection. The sample in question was peripheral blood, obtained in a trial of Ad26.COV2.S vaccine versus placebo. The receptor set was obtained from a person aged 18-60 years who received the Ad26.COV2.S COVID-19 vaccine or a placebo.

The chain is built from TRBV11-2 and TRBJ1-2; weak D call: TRBD1 (5 bases). The CDR3 consists of 15 residues. Deletions cut 6 bases from V and 4 bases from J, with 18 bases between. Per the germline V gene, CDR1 is SGHAT and CDR2 is FQNNGV. CDR3 bases: TGTGCCAGCAGTTCCCACCGGGACTACCTCTATGGCTACACCTTC. This codes for CASSSHRDYLYGYTF.

This rearrangement joins TRBV29-1 to TRBJ1-1; D ambiguous. Germline V CDR1 and CDR2: SQVTM, ANQGSEA. V was shortened by 8 bases and J by 4 bases, with 17 bases between the two germline ends. The CDR3 has 13 residues. CDR3 protein: CSISWVWSTEAFF. DNA of the CDR3: TGCAGCATCTCCTGGGTTTGGAGCACTGAAGCTTTCTTT.

The chain recombines TRBV27 with TRBJ2-1, with no clear D. V lost 3 bases and J 4 bases, leaving 7 bases between the germline ends. In germline, CDR1 is MNHEY, CDR2 SMNVEV (reference sequence). CDR3 length equals 13 residues. CDR3 sequence (DNA): TGTGCCAGCAGTTTTGGAGTGTACAATGAGCAGTTCTTC. Its translation is CASSFGVYNEQFF.

J is TRBJ2-7 and V is TRBV10-3; 7 nucleotides line up with TRBD1. The CDR3 consists of 13 residues. J lost 2 bases, V lost 4 bases, and 2 bases had no gene match. CDR1 and CDR2 (germline): ENHRY, SYGVKD. The CDR3 DNA is TGTGCCATCAGTGGACAGGGAACCTACGAGCAGTACTTC. Translated: CAISGQGTYEQYF.

The chain carries TRBV29-1 and TRBJ2-5; 9 nucleotides line up with TRBD1. Looked up from germline, CDR1 is SQVTM and CDR2 is ANQGSEA. The V and J ends lost 4 bases and 3 bases, in that order; junction bases with no gene match: 9. This CDR3 is 15 amino acids long. The CDR3 loop is CSVGKGQGIKETQYF. DNA for the CDR3: TGCAGCGTTGGCAAGGGACAGGGAATTAAAGAGACCCAGTACTTC.

The chain uses TRBV12-3 or TRBV12-4 and TRBJ1-1; D is undetermined. The CDR3 length is 11 residues. V lost 6 bases and J lost 8, with 10 bases in between. CDR3 sequence (DNA): TGTGCCAGCAGAAACAGAGAAGAAGCTTTCTTT. Its protein is CASRNREEAFF.

The chain combines TRBV7-8 with TRBJ1-6; 9 nucleotides agree with TRBD1. Germline V gene sequence: CDR1 SGHVS, CDR2 FQNEAQ. J lost 8 bases, V lost 3 bases, and 5 bases had no gene match. The CDR3 is 15 residues long. The CDR3 loop reads CASSFNRDRDSPLHF. The CDR3 DNA reads TGTGCCAGCAGCTTCAACCGGGACAGGGATTCACCCCTCCACTTT.

This chain connects TRBV2 to TRBJ2-1; 9 positions agree with TRBD1. This CDR3 has 16 amino acids. The J segment lost 7 bases and the V segment lost 6 bases, leaving 13 bases of the junction unmatched. Germline CDR1 reads SNHLY; CDR2 reads FYNNEI. The CDR3 coding sequence is TGTGCCAGCAGACCAGACAGGGGGAGGAATAGGAATGAGCAGTTCTTC. It yields the protein CASRPDRGRNRNEQFF.

This clone came up once. This chain links TRBV5-1 with TRBJ2-5, with D maybe TRBD1 (6 bases). The CDR3 consists of 15 residues. Trimming took 0 bases from V and 0 from J, leaving 9 bases between them. Germline values: CDR1 SGHRS, CDR2 YFSETQ. CDR3 bases: TGCGCCAGCAGCTTGGCCTCAGGGGACCAAGAGACCCAGTACTTC. Amino acid sequence: CASSLASGDQETQYF.

The chain combines TRBV7-8 with TRBJ1-2, with 11 bases that match TRBD1. The V segment lost 5 bases and the J segment 4 bases; nucleotides outside the gene matches: 12. Germline V gene data show CDR1 as SGHVS and CDR2 as FQNEAQ. The length of the CDR3 is 17 residues. The CDR3 DNA reads TGTGCCAGCAGCCCGCGGACAGGGGGCATAGTTAGCTATGGCTACACCTTC. Translated: CASSPRTGGIVSYGYTF.

As DNA, the CDR3 is TGTGCCTGGATTAAAAGGGACATCTATGGCTACACCTTC. This gives the protein CAWIKRDIYGYTF. The chain combines TRBV30 with TRBJ1-2; D is possibly TRBD1 (6 bases). Germline CDR1 reads GTSNPN; CDR2 reads SVGIG (reference sequence). Trimming pared 4 bases from V and 4 bases from J, leaving 13 bases between. The length of the CDR3 is 13 residues.